The entry below gives a single T cell receptor (beta chain) sequence along with its context. The assay was immunoSEQ multiplex PCR, and TCRdb's table has in-frame clones only and misses some. Of approximately 85,000 clones listed, roughly nine tenths are singletons. This record comes from a study of T cell changes during pregnancy in multiple sclerosis. CDR3 length: 17 amino acids. V gave up 2 bases and J gave up 1 base, with 15 bases separating them. The V gene's germline CDR1 is MNHNS and CDR2 SASEGT. The gene calls are TRBV6-1 and TRBJ1-3, with D perhaps TRBD1 (6 bases). This specimen consisted of peripheral blood, obtained in the first trimester of pregnancy. The sequence was obtained from a female donor with multiple sclerosis, enrolled in a pregnancy study. The CDR3 DNA is TGTGCCAGCAGTGAATTTGATAGGGGGACGTCTGGAAACACCATATATTTT. Its protein is CASSEFDRGTSGNTIYF.